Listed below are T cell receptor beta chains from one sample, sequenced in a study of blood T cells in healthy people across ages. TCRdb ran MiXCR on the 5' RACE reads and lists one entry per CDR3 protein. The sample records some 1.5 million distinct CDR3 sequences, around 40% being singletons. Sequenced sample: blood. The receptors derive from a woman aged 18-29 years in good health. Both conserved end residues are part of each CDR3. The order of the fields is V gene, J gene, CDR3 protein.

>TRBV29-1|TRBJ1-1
CSVGGWTGSAFF
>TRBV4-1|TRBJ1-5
CASSQDPLPAQPQHF
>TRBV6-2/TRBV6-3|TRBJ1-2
CASCRGQPGYYGYTF
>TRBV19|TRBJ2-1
CASSILGAVYNEQFF
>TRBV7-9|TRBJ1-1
CASRLPPTGGVNTEAFF
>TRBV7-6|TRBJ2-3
CASTLAWGQGASDTQYF
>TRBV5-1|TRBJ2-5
CASSLADRAYNGQYF
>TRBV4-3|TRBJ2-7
CASSEREDYNEQYF
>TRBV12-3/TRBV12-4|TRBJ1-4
CASSSHSDEKLFF
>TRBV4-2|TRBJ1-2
CASSQERQGSGYGYTF
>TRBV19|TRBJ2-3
CASSIVMADTQYF
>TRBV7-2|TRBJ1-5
CASSLEGLSNQPQHF
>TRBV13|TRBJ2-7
CASSRRLKEQYF